A single sample is the source of the 9 T cell receptor beta chains below, sequenced in a study of shared clonotypes between healthy human individuals. Sequencing was performed with immunoSEQ multiplex PCR; in TCRdb, only in-frame clones are kept and a portion is missing. This table has 300,000 to 400,000 clones, around 74% appearing once. Sequencing was performed on memory CD4+ T cells sorted from blood. Subset denoted: CD45RA-negative fraction. The receptors come from a man in his thirties or forties in good health.

Regarding this clone: Other DNA sequences of this sample code for an identical CDR3. This chain connects TRBV5-1 to TRBJ2-5, with unresolved D. The CDR3 is made up of 14 amino acids. Germline V gene lookup returns CDR1 SGHRS and CDR2 YFSETQ. Trimming removed 0 bases at V and 6 bases at J, with 12 bases between. CDR3 coding DNA: TGCGCCAGCAGCTTGGAGGGTAGCTATAAGACCCAGTACTTC. This sequence encodes CASSLEGSYKTQYF.

The rearrangement uses TRBV7-6 and TRBJ2-5, with D unresolved. Germline assignment: CDR1 SGHVS and CDR2 FNYEAQ. V lost 1 base and J lost 1, with 4 bases in between. This CDR3 spans 13 amino acids. The DNA of the CDR3 is TGTGCCAGCAGCTTAGGTCCCCAAGAGACCCAGTACTTC. It codes for CASSLGPQETQYF.

This clone has just one count. The genes are TRBV9 and TRBJ2-3, with 7 nucleotides matching TRBD2. Germline CDR1 reads SGDLS; CDR2 reads YYNGEE. The junction had 17 bases not matched to a gene; V was cut back by 3 bases and J by 7 bases. The CDR3 sequence is 17 residues long. The CDR3 DNA follows: TGTGCCAGCAGCGCTACCGGGACTACCACTCGTCGGAATACGCAGTATTTT. It is translated as CASSATGTTTRRNTQYF.

A single count supports this clone. This chain connects TRBV14 to TRBJ2-5, with D perhaps matching TRBD2 (5 bases). V was shortened by 1 base and J by 4 bases, with 13 bases between the two germline ends. Germline CDR1 reads SGHDN; CDR2 reads FVKESK. This CDR3 contains 15 residues. The CDR3 bases are TGTGCCAGCAGCCAAGGTTACGTCCGGGGAGAGACCCAGTACTTC. Its protein is CASSQGYVRGETQYF.

A remark on this clone: This may stem from a read error, because a much larger clone lies one nucleotide away. Other DNA sequences in this specimen translate into the identical CDR3. CDR3 nucleotides: TGTGCCAGCAGTTACTCGTCAGGGGGCAATCAGCCCCAGCATTTT. This gives the protein CASSYSSGGNQPQHF. The chain couples TRBV6-5 to TRBJ1-5; D is perhaps TRBD1 (6 bases). V was pared by 0 bases and J by 2 bases, with 8 bases between. CDR1 and CDR2 (germline): MNHEY, SVGAGI. This CDR3 is built from 15 residues.

This clone was counted a few times. The chain joins TRBV6-1 to TRBJ1-2; D is perhaps TRBD1 (5 bases). Trimming removed 7 bases from V and 4 bases from J, with 10 bases in between. This CDR3 comprises 12 residues. Per the germline V gene, CDR1 is MNHNS and CDR2 is SASEGT. The CDR3 here is CASTDRVYGYTF. CDR3 coding DNA: TGTGCCAGCACCGACAGAGTCTATGGCTACACCTTC.

This sequence joins TRBV9 and TRBJ1-1; no definite D call. This CDR3 comprises 14 residues. Trimming cost V 4 bases and J 4 bases, with 14 bases left between them. The germline V gene has CDR1 SGDLS and CDR2 YYNGEE. The CDR3 DNA is TGTGCCAGCAGCCCCCGAGGTAGGGTCACTGAAGCTTTCTTT. Protein sequence: CASSPRGRVTEAFF.

This clone was counted a few times. The chain joins TRBV6-9 to TRBJ1-1; D might be TRBD1 (5 bases). V was shortened by 5 bases and J by 5 bases, with 15 bases between the two germline ends. The CDR3 length is 14 residues. Germline V gene sequence: CDR1 MNHGY, CDR2 SVAAGI. CDR3 sequence reads: CASSEVGGGTEAFF. CDR3 DNA: TGTGCCAGCAGTGAAGTGGGGGGGGGTACTGAAGCTTTCTTT.

The chain links TRBV27 to TRBJ2-2; D is uncertain. The CDR3 has 14 amino acids. The V end lost 7 bases, the J end lost 4 bases, and 13 bases lay between the germline ends. Germline V CDR1 and CDR2: MNHEY, SMNVEV (reference sequence). DNA of the CDR3: TGTGCCAGCACCCAAAAGGGTGGCACCGGGGAGCTGTTTTTT. This translates into CASTQKGGTGELFF.